Shown below are 18 T cell receptor beta chains from a single sample sequenced in a study of shared clonotypes between healthy human individuals. Some clones are missing from TCRdb's copy, which holds only in-frame ones; the method was immunoSEQ multiplex PCR. This sample yields approximately 2,000,000 clones, of which roughly 92% are seen a single time; more than 0.35% belongs to the top ten. Sequencing was done on a sample of naive CD4+ T cells from PBMCs. Sample subset: CD45RA+ positively selected. The source is a man aged 18 to 29 in good health. Some clones in this sample may be carry-over from other donors' samples.

V usage is TRBV7-2 and J usage is TRBJ2-1; D perhaps matches TRBD2 (5 bases). Germline values: CDR1 SGHTA, CDR2 FQGNSA. This CDR3 is built from 13 residues. Trimming stripped 5 bases from V and 9 bases from J, with 14 bases between. The chain's CDR3 is CASSPGSRGEQFF. CDR3 in DNA: TGTGCCAGCAGCCCCGGAAGCCGGGGTGAGCAGTTCTTC. The full variable domain, its missing parts supplied by reference TRBV7-2 and TRBJ2-1, is GAGVSQSPSNKVTEKGKDVELRCDPISGHTALYWYRQSLGQGLEFLIYFQGNSAPDKSGLPSDRFSAERTGGSVSTLTIQRTQQEDSAVYLCASSPGSRGEQFFGPGTRLTVL.

The chain couples TRBV18 to TRBJ2-5, with D hard to call. Germline V CDR1 and CDR2: KGHSH, LQKENI. The CDR3 consists of 12 residues. V was pared by 5 bases and J by 5 bases, with 9 bases between. The CDR3 sequence: CASSNSPETQYF. The CDR3 DNA reads as TGTGCCAGCTCAAACTCCCCGGAGACCCAGTACTTC.

This chain links TRBV29-1 with TRBJ1-1; 8 positions match TRBD1. The CDR3 has 16 amino acids. V was clipped by 3 bases and J by 2 bases; unmatched bases: 11. CDR1 and CDR2 from the germline V gene are SQVTM and ANQGSEA. CDR3 protein: CSVDRTGDRQNTEAFF. The CDR3 bases are TGCAGCGTTGATAGGACTGGGGACAGGCAAAACACTGAAGCTTTCTTT. The variable domain in full, completed from reference TRBV29-1 and TRBJ1-1, reads SAVISQKPSRDICQRGTSLTIQCQVDSQVTMMFWYRQQPGQSLTLIATANQGSEATYESGFVIDKFPISRPNLTFSTLTVSNMSPEDSSIYLCSVDRTGDRQNTEAFFGQGTRLTVV.

The V call is TRBV19, the J call TRBJ1-2; no definite D call. V lost 3 bases and J lost 3, with 8 bases in between. The V gene's germline CDR1 is LNHDA and CDR2 SQIVND (reference sequence). The CDR3 loop spans 13 amino acids. The CDR3: CASSMSKDYGYTF. The CDR3 DNA follows: TGTGCCAGTAGTATGAGCAAGGACTATGGCTACACCTTC.

This clone was counted between two and nine times. Within the sample, other DNA sequences also encode this same CDR3. The rearrangement joins TRBV20-1 to TRBJ2-5; D ambiguous. Trimming stripped 3 bases from V and 5 bases from J, with 4 bases between. The germline V gene encodes CDR1 DFQATT and CDR2 SNEGSKA (reference sequence). The CDR3 runs 10 residues. CDR3 sequence (DNA): TGCAGTGCTAGGGGGGAGACCCAGTACTTC. Residues: CSARGETQYF.

The chain is built from TRBV5-1 and TRBJ1-1, with D maybe TRBD1 (6 bases). Trimming pared 2 bases from V and 3 bases from J, leaving 11 bases between. The CDR3 has 14 amino acids. Germline CDR1 SGHRS, CDR2 YFSETQ. The CDR3 nucleotides read TGCGCCAGCAGCTTTTCGACAGGCGACACTGAAGCTTTCTTT. This codes for CASSFSTGDTEAFF.

As regards this clone: Other DNA sequences in this sample translate to the same CDR3. J is TRBJ1-2 and V is TRBV18; D is perhaps TRBD1 (6 bases). Germline lookup yields CDR1 KGHSH and CDR2 LQKENI. The V end was cut by 6 bases, the J end by 1 base, with 9 bases between. CDR3 length: 13 amino acids. As DNA, the CDR3 is TGTGCCAGCTCGCCGGACAGTAACTATGGCTACACCTTC. It translates to CASSPDSNYGYTF. The whole variable domain, remainder taken from reference TRBV18 and TRBJ1-2, is NAGVMQNPRHLVRRRGQEARLRCSPMKGHSHVYWYRQLPEEGLKFMVYLQKENIIDESGMPKERFSAEFPKEGPSILRIQQVVRGDSAAYFCASSPDSNYGYTFGSGTRLTVV.

The genes are TRBV25-1 and TRBJ2-1; D remains ambiguous. Between the trimmed V and J ends, which lost 1 base and 3 bases, there was a span of 10 bases. This CDR3 is 15 amino acids long. Looked up from germline, CDR1 is MGHDK and CDR2 is SYGVNS. CDR3 nucleotides: TGTGCCAGCAGTGAATCTGAATACCGCTACAATGAGCAGTTCTTC. This codes for CASSESEYRYNEQFF.

The chain uses TRBV7-2 and TRBJ1-2; D is uncertain. Trimming pared 2 bases from V and 8 bases from J, leaving 9 bases between. The CDR3 has 12 amino acids. The germline CDR1 and CDR2 sequences are SGHTA and FQGNSA. CDR3 coding DNA: TGTGCCAGCAGCTTAAGGGTTTGGGGCTACACCTTC. It codes for CASSLRVWGYTF.

The rearrangement joins TRBV18 to TRBJ2-1; the D gene could be TRBD1 or TRBD2 (7 bases each). The length of the CDR3 is 16 residues. The V gene's germline CDR1 is KGHSH and CDR2 LQKENI. V was pared by 0 bases and J by 14 bases, with 23 bases between. DNA of the CDR3: TGTGCCAGCTCACCACCGGGAGTAAGGGACGCAGGGGGGGAGTTCTTC. This codes for CASSPPGVRDAGGEFF.

This chain uses TRBV4-1 with TRBJ2-6; D uncertain. This CDR3 region has 15 residues. CDR1 and CDR2 (germline): MGHRA, YSYEKL. V was shortened by 3 bases and J by 2 bases, with 8 bases between the two germline ends. The CDR3: CASSQSSPGANVLTF. The CDR3 nucleotides read TGCGCCAGCAGCCAGTCCTCCCCTGGGGCCAACGTCCTGACTTTC.

This clone was found a few times. Other DNA sequences from this sample encode an identical CDR3 as well. This rearrangement joins TRBV28 to TRBJ2-7, with no clear D. The CDR3 has 12 residues. Per the germline V gene, CDR1 is MDHEN and CDR2 is SYDVKM. V gave up 2 bases and J gave up 4 bases, with 6 bases separating them. The CDR3 nucleotides are TGTGCCAGCAGTTTAGTGGGATACGAGCAGTACTTC. Its translation: CASSLVGYEQYF.

The chain employs TRBV6-1 and TRBJ2-3; 9 nucleotides agree with TRBD1. Looked up from germline, CDR1 is MNHNS and CDR2 is SASEGT. Germline trimming cut 8 bases from V and 4 bases from J; bases unmatched to any gene: 7. The CDR3 has 14 residues. CDR3 bases: TGTGCCAGCGGTCGGGACAGGGAAGCAGATACGCAGTATTTT. This translates into CASGRDREADTQYF.

Comments on this clone: Other nucleotide sequences from this sample produce the same CDR3. The J gene is TRBJ2-7, the V gene TRBV20-1; TRBD2 might be the D (6 bases). Germline assignment: CDR1 DFQATT and CDR2 SNEGSKA (reference sequence). V was trimmed by 5 bases and J by 3 bases, leaving 8 bases between them. The CDR3 spans 11 residues. CDR3 nucleotide sequence: TGCAGTGCTTTCGGGGGCTACGAGCAGTACTTC. Translating gives CSAFGGYEQYF.

The chain links TRBV4-1 to TRBJ1-2, with D perhaps TRBD1 (5 bases). Trimming pared 0 bases from V and 4 bases from J, leaving 12 bases between. Germline V gene lookup returns CDR1 MGHRA and CDR2 YSYEKL. The CDR3 is 15 amino acids. CDR3 DNA: TGCGCCAGCAGCCAAGAGCCCCCAGGGATCTATGGCTACACCTTC. Translating it yields CASSQEPPGIYGYTF.

The chain carries TRBV10-3 and TRBJ2-2, with TRBD2 matching 9 bases. The germline CDR1 and CDR2 sequences are ENHRY and SYGVKD. The CDR3 has 15 amino acids. V trimming: 4 bases; J trimming: 6 bases; junction bases outside the gene matches: 6. The CDR3 sequence: CAISVAGGPAGELFF. Here the CDR3 DNA reads TGTGCCATCAGTGTGGCGGGAGGGCCGGCCGGGGAGCTGTTTTTT.

The sample holds one count of this clone. This sequence joins TRBV28 and TRBJ1-1, with D tentatively TRBD1 (5 bases). The CDR3 is 14 amino acids. Trimming removed 3 bases at V and 3 bases at J, with 11 bases between. Germline V lookup: CDR1 MDHEN, CDR2 SYDVKM. CDR3 sequence: CASSLKGGDTEAFF. The CDR3 DNA is TGTGCCAGCAGTTTGAAGGGAGGGGACACTGAAGCTTTCTTT. The full variable domain, with the rest looked up from reference TRBV28 and TRBJ1-1, is DVKVTQSSRYLVKRTGEKVFLECVQDMDHENMFWYRQDPGLGLRLIYFSYDVKMKEKGDIPEGYSVSREKKERFSLILESASTNQTSMYLCASSLKGGDTEAFFGQGTRLTVV.

The V gene is TRBV21-1, the J gene TRBJ2-1; the DNA was not compared with TRBD2, the D call given in the table. TRBV21-1 corresponds to a pseudogene. This CDR3 region has 20 residues. The CDR3 protein is CASSKSKGMGLAGGYNEQFF. In DNA, the CDR3 is TGTGCCAGCAGCAAATCCAAGGGGATGGGACTAGCGGGGGGATACAATGAGCAGTTCTTC.